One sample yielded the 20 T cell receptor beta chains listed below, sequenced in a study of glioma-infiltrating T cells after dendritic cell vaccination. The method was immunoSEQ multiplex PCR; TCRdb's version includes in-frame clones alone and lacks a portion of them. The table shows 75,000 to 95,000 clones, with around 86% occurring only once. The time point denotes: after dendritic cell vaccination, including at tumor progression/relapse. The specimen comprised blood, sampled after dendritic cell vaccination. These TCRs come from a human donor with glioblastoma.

CDR3 coding DNA: TGTGCCAGCAGCGTAGGGACAAACAATCAGCCCCAGCATTTT. Translating it yields CASSVGTNNQPQHF. The chain recombines TRBV9 with TRBJ1-5, with D possibly being TRBD1 (5 bases). Deletions cut 0 bases from V and 3 bases from J, with 7 bases between. The CDR3 is 14 residues long. The germline V gene encodes CDR1 SGDLS and CDR2 YYNGEE. Filled out from reference TRBV9 and TRBJ1-5, the complete variable domain reads DSGVTQTPKHLITATGQRVTLRCSPRSGDLSVYWYQQSLDQGLQFLIQYYNGEERAKGNILERFSAQQFPDLHSELNLSSLELGDSALYFCASSVGTNNQPQHFGDGTRLSIL.

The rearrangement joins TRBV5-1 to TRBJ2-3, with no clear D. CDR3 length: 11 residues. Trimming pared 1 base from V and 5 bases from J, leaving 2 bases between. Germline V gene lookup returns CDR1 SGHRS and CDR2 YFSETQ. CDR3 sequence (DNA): TGCGCCAGCAGCTTGCGAGATACGCAGTATTTT. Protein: CASSLRDTQYF.

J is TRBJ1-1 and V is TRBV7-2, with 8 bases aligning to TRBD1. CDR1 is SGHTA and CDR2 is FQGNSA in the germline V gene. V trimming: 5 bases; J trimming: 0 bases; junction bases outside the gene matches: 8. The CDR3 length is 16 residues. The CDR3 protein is CASSPRTGILNTEAFF. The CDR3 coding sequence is TGTGCCAGCAGCCCCCGGACAGGGATCCTGAACACTGAAGCTTTCTTT.

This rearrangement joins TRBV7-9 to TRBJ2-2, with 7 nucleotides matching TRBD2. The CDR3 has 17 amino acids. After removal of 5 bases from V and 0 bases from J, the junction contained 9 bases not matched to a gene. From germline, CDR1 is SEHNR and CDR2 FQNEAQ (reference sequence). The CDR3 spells CASSITGTITNTGELFF. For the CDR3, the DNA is TGTGCCAGCAGCATCACCGGGACTATAACGAACACCGGGGAGCTGTTTTTT.

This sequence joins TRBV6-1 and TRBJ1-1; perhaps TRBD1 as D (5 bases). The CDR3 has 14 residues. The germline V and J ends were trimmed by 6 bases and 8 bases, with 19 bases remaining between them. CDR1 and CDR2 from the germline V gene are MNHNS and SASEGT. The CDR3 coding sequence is TGTGCCAGCAGGAGGACACCCCCCGTACTAGAAGCTTTCTTT. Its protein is CASRRTPPVLEAFF.

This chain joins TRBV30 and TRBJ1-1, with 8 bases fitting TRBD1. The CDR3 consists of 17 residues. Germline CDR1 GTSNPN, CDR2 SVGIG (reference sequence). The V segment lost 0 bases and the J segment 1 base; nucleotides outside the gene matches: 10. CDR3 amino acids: CAWSVSGRGPQNTEAFF. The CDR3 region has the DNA TGTGCCTGGAGTGTATCGGGCAGGGGGCCTCAGAACACTGAAGCTTTCTTT.

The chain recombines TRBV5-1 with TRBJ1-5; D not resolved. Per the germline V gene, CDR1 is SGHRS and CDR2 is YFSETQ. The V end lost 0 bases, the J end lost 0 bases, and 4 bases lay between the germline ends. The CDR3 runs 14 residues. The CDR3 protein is CASSLDSSNQPQHF. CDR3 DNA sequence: TGCGCCAGCAGCTTGGACAGTAGCAATCAGCCCCAGCATTTT.

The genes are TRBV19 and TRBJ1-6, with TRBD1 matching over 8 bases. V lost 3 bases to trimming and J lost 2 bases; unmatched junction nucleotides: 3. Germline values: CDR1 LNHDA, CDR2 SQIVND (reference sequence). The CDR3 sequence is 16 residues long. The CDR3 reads CASSIRQGTYNSPLHF. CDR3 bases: TGTGCCAGTAGTATTCGACAGGGGACCTATAATTCACCCCTCCACTTT.

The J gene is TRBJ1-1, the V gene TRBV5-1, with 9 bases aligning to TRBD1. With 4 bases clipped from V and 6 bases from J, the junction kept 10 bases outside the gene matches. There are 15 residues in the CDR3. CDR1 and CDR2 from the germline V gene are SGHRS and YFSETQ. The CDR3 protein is CASSRSGTGHAEAFF. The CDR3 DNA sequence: TGCGCCAGCAGCCGCTCCGGGACAGGGCACGCTGAAGCTTTCTTT.

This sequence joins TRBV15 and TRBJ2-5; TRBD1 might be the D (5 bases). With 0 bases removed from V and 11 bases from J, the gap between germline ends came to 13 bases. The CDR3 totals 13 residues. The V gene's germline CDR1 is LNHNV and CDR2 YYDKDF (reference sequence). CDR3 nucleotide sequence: TGTGCCACCAGCAGAGAAAGGGGTTCGGAGCAGTACTTC. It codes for CATSRERGSEQYF.

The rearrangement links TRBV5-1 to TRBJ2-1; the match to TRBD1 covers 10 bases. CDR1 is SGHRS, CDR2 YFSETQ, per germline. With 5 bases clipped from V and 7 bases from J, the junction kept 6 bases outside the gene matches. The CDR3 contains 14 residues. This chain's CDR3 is CASSVGQGSNEQFF. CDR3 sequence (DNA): TGCGCCAGCAGTGTGGGACAGGGGTCGAATGAGCAGTTCTTC.

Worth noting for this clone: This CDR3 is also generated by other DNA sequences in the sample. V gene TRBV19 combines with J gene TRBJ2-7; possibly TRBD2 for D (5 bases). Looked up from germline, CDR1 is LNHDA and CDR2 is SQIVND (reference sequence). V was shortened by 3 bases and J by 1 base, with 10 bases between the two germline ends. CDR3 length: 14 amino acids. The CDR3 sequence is CASSIGGGSYEQYF. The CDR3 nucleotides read TGTGCCAGTAGTATTGGAGGTGGATCCTACGAGCAGTACTTC.

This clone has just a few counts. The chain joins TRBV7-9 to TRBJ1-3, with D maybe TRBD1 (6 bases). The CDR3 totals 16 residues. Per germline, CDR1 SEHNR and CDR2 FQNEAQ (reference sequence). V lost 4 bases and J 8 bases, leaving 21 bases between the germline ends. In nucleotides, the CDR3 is TGTGCCAGCAGCTCGCTTGGGGGCAACTCTGACTACACCATATATTTT. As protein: CASSSLGGNSDYTIYF.

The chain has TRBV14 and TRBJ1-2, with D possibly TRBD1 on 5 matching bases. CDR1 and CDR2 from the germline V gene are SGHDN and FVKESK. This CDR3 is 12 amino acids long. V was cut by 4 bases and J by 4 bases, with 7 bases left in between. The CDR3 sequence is CASSLGLYGYTF. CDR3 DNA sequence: TGTGCCAGCAGCCTGGGACTCTATGGCTACACCTTC. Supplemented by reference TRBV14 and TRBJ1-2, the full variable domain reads EAGVTQFPSHSVIEKGQTVTLRCDPISGHDNLYWYRRVMGKEIKFLLHFVKESKQDESGMPNNRFLAERTGGTYSTLKVQPAELEDSGVYFCASSLGLYGYTFGSGTRLTVV.

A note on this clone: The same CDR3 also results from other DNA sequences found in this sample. The CDR3 here is CASSLDSSYNSPLHF. The DNA for the CDR3 is TGCGCCAGCAGCTTGGACAGCTCCTATAATTCACCCCTCCACTTT. The chain employs TRBV5-1 and TRBJ1-6; D ambiguous. V was trimmed by 0 bases and J by 0 bases, leaving 4 bases between them. The germline gives CDR1 SGHRS, CDR2 YFSETQ. This CDR3 comprises 15 residues.

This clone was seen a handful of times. As DNA, the CDR3 is TGCAGCGTTTCGGAGTCTAGGTATGGCTACACCTTC. It codes for CSVSESRYGYTF. This chain links TRBV29-1 with TRBJ1-2, with D unclear. Trimming cost V 5 bases and J 5 bases, with 12 bases left between them. The CDR3 is 12 amino acids. Germline CDR1 is SQVTM and CDR2 is ANQGSEA.

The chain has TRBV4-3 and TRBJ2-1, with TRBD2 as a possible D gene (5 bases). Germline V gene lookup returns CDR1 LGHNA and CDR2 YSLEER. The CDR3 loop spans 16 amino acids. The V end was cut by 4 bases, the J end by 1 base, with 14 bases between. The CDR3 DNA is TGCGCCAGCAGCCCCTGGGCCCGAGGGTCCTACAATGAGCAGTTCTTC. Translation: CASSPWARGSYNEQFF.

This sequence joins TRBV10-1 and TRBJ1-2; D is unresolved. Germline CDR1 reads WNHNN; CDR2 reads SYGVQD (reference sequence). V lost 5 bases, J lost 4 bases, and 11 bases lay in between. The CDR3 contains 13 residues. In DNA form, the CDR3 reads TGCGCCAGCAGTCTATTCCGGAGCTATGGCTACACCTTC. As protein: CASSLFRSYGYTF.

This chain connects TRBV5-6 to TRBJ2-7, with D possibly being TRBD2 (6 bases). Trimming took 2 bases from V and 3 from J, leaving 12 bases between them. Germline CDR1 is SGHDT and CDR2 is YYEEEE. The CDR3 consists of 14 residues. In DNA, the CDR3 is TGTGCCAGCAGCTTTGGTTCGGGGGACTACGAGCAGTACTTC. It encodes CASSFGSGDYEQYF.

In DNA, the CDR3 is TGCGCCAGCAGCTTAGAGGGGGCCAACGTCCTGACTTTC. Protein: CASSLEGANVLTF. The genes are TRBV5-1 and TRBJ2-6; unclear D gene. Germline V lookup: CDR1 SGHRS, CDR2 YFSETQ. The length of the CDR3 is 13 residues. Trimming removed 2 bases from V and 4 bases from J, with 4 bases in between.